This T cell receptor (beta chain) was identified in a study of T-cell reconstitution after alpha-beta-depleted transplantation in children. The trim removed 5 bases at V and 6 bases at J, leaving 18 bases unmatched. Germline-derived CDR1 and CDR2 are MNHEY and SMNVEV (reference sequence). This CDR3 has 18 amino acids. Preparing the TCRbeta library involved the use of unique molecular identifiers. One entry per CDR3 protein results from TCRdb running MiXCR on the PCR reads. This repertoire shows roughly 180,000 distinct CDR3 sequences, 13% to 15% found once; its top ten account for approximately 13%. The source is a human donor who donated a stem cell graft to a child with acute lymphoblastic leukemia. The chain couples TRBV27 to TRBJ1-5, with 8 positions matching TRBD1. The material sequenced was PBMCs from the stem cell graft donor, taken from the stem cell graft. The CDR3 coding sequence is TGTGCCAGCAGTCTGACGTACAACAGGGGGGATCCGAGTCAGCCCCAGCATTTT. Encoded protein: CASSLTYNRGDPSQPQHF.